The clone carrying this T cell receptor beta chain was recorded many times. Antigen specificity is unknown. These data come from a study of T cell repertoires in cytomegalovirus infection. Turning to the study itself: Signatures in public TCR beta sequences pointed to both CMV infection and matching HLA type.

MiXCR, run by TCRdb on the reads, gives a single entry per CDR3 protein. The table shows about 300,000 distinct CDR3 sequences, with 8% to 10% occurring only once. This CDR3 contains 19 residues. Germline loops: CDR1 SNHLY, CDR2 FYNNEI. With 6 bases clipped from V and 0 bases from J, the junction kept 10 bases outside the gene matches. The study, taken as a whole, reports: People with CMV and the relevant HLA were identified by cumulative public TCR beta family frequency. CMV-specific HLA-C-restricted TCR beta clonotypes dominated the ex vivo response.

Material: PBMCs. This TCR came from a human donor in good health (CMV status not recorded). Some clones in this sample may be carry-over from other donors' samples. The gene calls are TRBV2 and TRBJ2-4, with 14 bases identical to TRBD2. The CDR3 loop is CASRLGLAGGNLAKNIQYF. The DNA for the CDR3 is TGTGCCAGCAGACTCGGACTAGCGGGGGGCAACCTAGCCAAAAACATTCAGTACTTC.